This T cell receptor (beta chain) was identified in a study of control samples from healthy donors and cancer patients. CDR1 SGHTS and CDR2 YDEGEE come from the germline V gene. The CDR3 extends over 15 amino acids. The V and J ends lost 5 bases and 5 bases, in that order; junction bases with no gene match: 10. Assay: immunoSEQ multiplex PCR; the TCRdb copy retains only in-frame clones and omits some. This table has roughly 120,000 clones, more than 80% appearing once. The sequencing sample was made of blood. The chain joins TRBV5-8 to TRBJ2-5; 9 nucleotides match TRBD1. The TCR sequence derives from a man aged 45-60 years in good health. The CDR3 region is CASRAGQGRWETQYF. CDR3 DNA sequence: TGTGCCAGCAGGGCGGGACAGGGACGGTGGGAGACCCAGTACTTC.